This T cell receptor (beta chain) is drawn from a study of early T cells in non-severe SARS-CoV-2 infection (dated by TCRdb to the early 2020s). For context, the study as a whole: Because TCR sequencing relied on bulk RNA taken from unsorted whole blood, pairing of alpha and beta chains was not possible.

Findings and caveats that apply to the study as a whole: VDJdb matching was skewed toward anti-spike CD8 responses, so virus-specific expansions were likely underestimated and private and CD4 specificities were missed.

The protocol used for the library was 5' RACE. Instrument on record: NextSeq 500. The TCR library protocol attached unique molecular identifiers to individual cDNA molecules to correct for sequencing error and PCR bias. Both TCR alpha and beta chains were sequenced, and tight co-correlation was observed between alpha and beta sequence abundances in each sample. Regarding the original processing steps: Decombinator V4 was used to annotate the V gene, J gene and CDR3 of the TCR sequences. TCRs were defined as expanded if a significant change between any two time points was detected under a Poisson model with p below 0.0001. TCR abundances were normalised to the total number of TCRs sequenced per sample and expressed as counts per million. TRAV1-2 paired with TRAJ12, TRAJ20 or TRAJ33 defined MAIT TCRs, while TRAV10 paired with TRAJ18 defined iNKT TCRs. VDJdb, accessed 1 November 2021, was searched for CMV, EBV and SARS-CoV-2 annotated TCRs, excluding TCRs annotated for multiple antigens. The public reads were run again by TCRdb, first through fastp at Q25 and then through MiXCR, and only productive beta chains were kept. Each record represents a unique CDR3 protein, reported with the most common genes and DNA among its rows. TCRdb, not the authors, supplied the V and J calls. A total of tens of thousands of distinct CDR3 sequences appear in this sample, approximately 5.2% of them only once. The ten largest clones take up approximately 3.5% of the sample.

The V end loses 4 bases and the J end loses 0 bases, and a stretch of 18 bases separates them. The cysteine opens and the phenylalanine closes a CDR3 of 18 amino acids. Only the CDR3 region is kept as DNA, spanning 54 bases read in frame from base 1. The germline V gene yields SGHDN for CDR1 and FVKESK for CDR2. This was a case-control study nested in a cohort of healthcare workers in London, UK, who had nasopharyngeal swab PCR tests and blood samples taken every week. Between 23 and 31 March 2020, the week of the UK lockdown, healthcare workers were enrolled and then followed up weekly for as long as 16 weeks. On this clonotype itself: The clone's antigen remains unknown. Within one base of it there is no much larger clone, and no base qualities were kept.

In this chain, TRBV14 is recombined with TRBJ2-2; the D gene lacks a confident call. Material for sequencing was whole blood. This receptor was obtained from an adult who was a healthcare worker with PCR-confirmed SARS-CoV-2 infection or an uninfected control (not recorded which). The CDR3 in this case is CASSPPTGWNSNTGELFF. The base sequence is TGTGCCAGCAGCCCTCCCACGGGCTGGAACTCGAACACCGGGGAGCTGTTTTTT.